A selection of T cell receptor beta chains follows, all from one sample in a study of T-cell reconstitution after alpha-beta-depleted transplantation in children. TCRdb analysed the PCR reads with MiXCR anew, one entry per CDR3 protein. The sample includes around 450,000 distinct CDR3 sequences, roughly 15% of them seen just once. Sequencing used PBMCs, mostly from graft donor cells, obtained 360 days after TCRalphabeta/CD19-depleted stem cell transplant. The receptor source for this set is a boy under two years old who had a stem cell transplant for Wiskott-Aldrich syndrome, so the T cells may come from the graft donor. The CDR3 runs from the conserved cysteine through the conserved F or W. D genes are given only for firm matches. Clone size appears in some rows only: once, few, many, or a class for an expanded clone.

J gene	V gene	D gene	clone size	CDR3 protein	CDR3 DNA
TRBJ2-5	TRBV30	-	-	CAWSTGTIRETQYF	TGTGCCTGGAGTACAGGGACTATCCGAGAGACCCAGTACTTC
TRBJ2-1	TRBV28	TRBD1	-	CASSFTYNRGRRYEQFF	TGTGCCAGCAGTTTTACTTATAACAGGGGGCGCAGATATGAGCAGTTCTTC
TRBJ2-1	TRBV14	-	-	CASSQGGGFGNNEQFF	TGTGCCAGCAGTCAGGGGGGTGGCTTTGGAAACAATGAGCAGTTCTTC
TRBJ2-2	TRBV5-1	-	-	CASSPQTGNTGELFF	TGCGCCAGCAGCCCCCAAACAGGGAACACCGGGGAGCTGTTTTTT
TRBJ2-1	TRBV5-1	TRBD2	few	CASSLTLAGLYNEQFF	TGCGCCAGCAGCTTGACCCTAGCGGGGTTATACAATGAGCAGTTCTTC
TRBJ2-1	TRBV3-1	TRBD2	-	CASREIAGGPSEQFF	TGTGCCAGCAGAGAGATAGCGGGGGGGCCAAGTGAGCAGTTCTTC
TRBJ2-4	TRBV15	-	-	CATSRWRGQGENIQYF	TGTGCCACCAGCAGATGGAGGGGCCAGGGTGAGAACATTCAGTACTTC
TRBJ1-1	TRBV19	TRBD1	-	CASSILGRGEMNTEAFF	TGTGCCAGTAGTATTCTGGGCAGGGGGGAAATGAACACTGAAGCTTTCTTT
TRBJ2-1	TRBV4-1	-	few	CASSQKTVSSYNEQFF	TGCGCCAGCAGCCAGAAGACAGTGAGCTCCTACAATGAGCAGTTCTTC
TRBJ2-3	TRBV4-1	-	few	CASSQVGFRDLSTDTQYF	TGCGCCAGCAGCCAAGTAGGATTCCGGGACCTAAGCACAGATACGCAGTATTTT
TRBJ2-1	TRBV11-2	TRBD1	-	CASSLVLRAGGLNEQFF	TGTGCCAGCAGCTTAGTTTTAAGGGCAGGGGGCTTAAATGAGCAGTTCTTC
TRBJ2-5	TRBV6-6	-	many	CASSYFGVETQYF	TGTGCCAGCAGTTACTTCGGGGTGGAGACCCAGTACTTC
TRBJ2-7	TRBV9	-	-	CASSPQASFGFLYEQYF	TGTGCCAGCAGCCCACAGGCTTCCTTCGGATTTCTCTACGAGCAGTACTTC
TRBJ2-6	TRBV18	-	-	CASSPGSGPSGANVLTF	TGTGCCAGCTCACCAGGGTCGGGGCCGTCTGGGGCCAACGTCCTGACTTTC
TRBJ1-1	TRBV28	-	many	CASSLQGREAFF	TGTGCCAGCAGTTTACAGGGGAGAGAAGCTTTCTTT
TRBJ2-3	TRBV9	TRBD2	many	CASSHTPGLVQYF	TGTGCCAGCAGCCATACCCCGGGACTAGTGCAGTATTTT
TRBJ2-3	TRBV10-3	TRBD2	-	CAITKSTSASSTDTQYF	TGTGCCATCACCAAATCGACTAGCGCCTCTAGCACAGATACGCAGTATTTT
TRBJ2-2	TRBV15	TRBD1	-	CATSPRTGYTGELFF	TGTGCCACCAGCCCGCGGACAGGGTACACCGGGGAGCTGTTTTTT
TRBJ1-6	TRBV6-1	-	-	CASREQGKEDSPLHF	TGTGCCAGCAGGGAGCAGGGCAAGGAGGATTCACCCCTCCACTTT
TRBJ2-6	TRBV27	-	many	CASSEQGFSGANVLTF	TGTGCCAGCAGCGAACAGGGATTCTCTGGGGCCAACGTCCTGACTTTC
TRBJ1-2	TRBV6-2/TRBV6-3	TRBD1	few	CASRFTTGGHGYTF	TGTGCCAGCCGGTTCACTACAGGGGGTCATGGCTACACCTTC
TRBJ2-3	TRBV11-2	TRBD1	few	CASSSWTGHTDTQYF	TGTGCCAGCAGCTCATGGACAGGCCACACAGATACGCAGTATTTT
TRBJ2-1	TRBV4-3	-	-	CASSQDREGEVNEQFF	TGCGCCAGCAGCCAAGATAGGGAGGGGGAGGTCAATGAGCAGTTCTTC
TRBJ2-2	TRBV4-1	TRBD1	many	CASSQLPGQGARGELFF	TGCGCCAGCAGCCAACTTCCGGGACAGGGGGCCAGAGGGGAGCTGTTTTTT
TRBJ2-7	TRBV7-6	-	few	CASSSTGREQYF	TGTGCCAGCAGCTCGACAGGGAGGGAGCAGTACTTC
TRBJ2-5	TRBV6-5	-	many	CASSYSLTGQETQYF	TGTGCCAGCAGTTACTCACTAACAGGTCAAGAGACCCAGTACTTC
TRBJ2-7	TRBV3-1	TRBD1	-	CASSRDREAYEQYF	TGTGCCAGCAGTAGGGACAGGGAAGCCTACGAGCAGTACTTC
TRBJ1-2	TRBV10-1	-	-	CASSELPGGQYGYTF	TGCGCCAGCAGTGAGCTACCAGGCGGCCAGTATGGCTACACCTTC
TRBJ2-1	TRBV28	-	few	CASSHRVSLVVSVF	TGTGCCAGCAGTCACCGGGTTAGTCTAGTAGTCTCCGTCTTC
TRBJ2-3	TRBV7-2	TRBD2	-	CASSLLTSGRSDTQYF	TGTGCCAGCAGCCTCCTGACTAGCGGGAGGTCGGATACGCAGTATTTT
TRBJ2-7	TRBV6-6	-	-	CASSYSKGNEQYF	TGTGCCAGCAGTTACTCGAAGGGGAACGAGCAGTACTTC
TRBJ2-1	TRBV12-3/TRBV12-4	TRBD2	-	CASSPRTSGFYNEQFF	TGTGCCAGCAGCCCGCGGACTAGCGGCTTTTACAATGAGCAGTTCTTC
TRBJ2-1	TRBV12-3/TRBV12-4	-	-	CASSFSERFEQFF	TGTGCCAGCAGTTTTTCGGAGCGGTTTGAGCAGTTCTTC
TRBJ1-2	TRBV20-1	-	-	CSAFIRVARGYGYTF	TGCAGTGCTTTCATCAGGGTGGCGCGGGGCTATGGCTACACCTTC
TRBJ2-7	TRBV5-6	TRBD2	-	CASSHGLVCEQYF	TGTGCCAGCAGCCACGGACTAGTCTGCGAGCAGTACTTC
TRBJ1-6	TRBV25-1	-	few	CASSEEQGWHSPLHF	TGTGCCAGCAGTGAAGAACAGGGTTGGCATTCACCCCTCCACTTT
TRBJ2-3	TRBV20-1	TRBD1	-	CSAKKGAWDTDTQYF	TGCAGTGCAAAGAAGGGGGCATGGGATACAGATACGCAGTATTTT
TRBJ1-6	TRBV5-1	-	-	CASSSGQTYNSPLHF	TGCGCCAGCAGCTCCGGACAGACTTATAATTCACCCCTCCACTTT
TRBJ2-2	TRBV6-2/TRBV6-3	-	-	CASSYSFDPNTGELFF	TGTGCCAGCAGTTACTCGTTTGACCCGAACACCGGGGAGCTGTTTTTT
TRBJ2-1	TRBV29-1	-	few	CSARLGRLTYNEQFF	TGCAGCGCGAGATTGGGACGGCTAACCTACAATGAGCAGTTCTTC
TRBJ2-3	TRBV24-1	-	-	CATSDVGLARSTDTQYF	TGTGCCACCAGTGATGTTGGGTTAGCGAGAAGCACAGATACGCAGTATTTT
TRBJ2-7	TRBV27	-	few	CASSLNDGTVYEQYF	TGTGCCAGCAGTCTAAACGACGGCACCGTCTACGAGCAGTACTTC
TRBJ2-7	TRBV12-3/TRBV12-4	-	few	CASSLWLTLISYEQYF	TGTGCCAGCAGTTTGTGGCTAACCCTAATCTCCTACGAGCAGTACTTC
TRBJ1-1	TRBV29-1	-	-	CSVDRRLNTEAFF	TGCAGCGTTGACAGGAGATTGAACACTGAAGCTTTCTTT
TRBJ2-2	TRBV7-7	-	-	CASSRDFPDTGELFF	TGTGCCAGCAGCCGGGACTTCCCCGACACCGGGGAGCTGTTTTTT
TRBJ2-3	TRBV28	-	many	CASSLTRGDTQYF	TGTGCCAGCAGTTTAACCCGAGGCGATACGCAGTATTTT
TRBJ2-2	TRBV29-1	-	-	CSVERGGAGSGELFF	TGCAGCGTTGAAAGAGGGGGTGCTGGGTCCGGGGAGCTGTTTTTT
TRBJ2-5	TRBV7-2	-	-	CASSPRGQGGETQYF	TGTGCCAGCAGCCCCAGAGGGCAGGGAGGAGAGACCCAGTACTTC
TRBJ2-7	TRBV20-1	TRBD1	-	CSAPPFGQGKYF	TGCAGTGCTCCCCCCTTCGGACAGGGCAAGTACTTC
TRBJ2-1	TRBV20-1	TRBD2	-	CSARPLAGAYNEQFF	TGCAGTGCTAGGCCCCTAGCGGGGGCCTACAATGAGCAGTTCTTC
TRBJ2-7	TRBV5-1	-	-	CASSLAPRDTYEQYF	TGCGCCAGCAGCTTGGCCCCACGGGACACCTACGAGCAGTACTTC
TRBJ2-1	TRBV5-4	TRBD1	few	CASSSWTGVNNEQFF	TGTGCCAGCAGCTCCTGGACAGGGGTTAACAATGAGCAGTTCTTC
TRBJ2-3	TRBV7-2	-	few	CASSLGTRAQYF	TGTGCCAGCAGCTTAGGAACGCGGGCGCAGTATTTT
TRBJ1-6	TRBV3-1	-	few	CASSQVGQGSSPLHF	TGTGCCAGCAGCCAAGTGGGGCAGGGGAGTTCACCCCTCCACTTT